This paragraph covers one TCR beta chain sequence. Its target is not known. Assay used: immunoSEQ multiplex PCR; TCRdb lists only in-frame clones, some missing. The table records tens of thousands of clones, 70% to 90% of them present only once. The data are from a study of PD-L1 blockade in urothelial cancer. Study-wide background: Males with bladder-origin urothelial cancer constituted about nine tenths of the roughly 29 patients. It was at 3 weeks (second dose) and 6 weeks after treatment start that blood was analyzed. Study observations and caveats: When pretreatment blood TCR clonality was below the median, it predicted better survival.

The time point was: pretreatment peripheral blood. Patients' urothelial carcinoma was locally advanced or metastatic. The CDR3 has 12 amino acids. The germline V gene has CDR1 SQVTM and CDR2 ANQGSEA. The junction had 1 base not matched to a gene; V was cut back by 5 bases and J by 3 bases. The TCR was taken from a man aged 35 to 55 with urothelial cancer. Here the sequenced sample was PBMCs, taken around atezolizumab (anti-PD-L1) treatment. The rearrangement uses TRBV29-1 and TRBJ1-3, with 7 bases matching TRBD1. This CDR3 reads CSVRDSGNTIYF. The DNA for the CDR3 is TGCAGCGTTCGGGACAGTGGAAACACCATATATTTT.